Included here is one T cell receptor beta chain sequence, with context. This record belongs to a study of early T cells in non-severe SARS-CoV-2 infection. MiXCR, applied by TCRdb to the 5' RACE reads, yields one record per CDR3 protein. The sample contains approximately 65,000 distinct CDR3 sequences, under 13% of which appear only once. Germline-derived CDR1 and CDR2 are MGHRA and YSYEKL. The germline V and J ends were trimmed by 1 base and 6 bases, with 12 bases remaining between them. The CDR3 length is 15 residues. The sequencing input was whole blood. The chain has TRBV4-1 and TRBJ2-2; unclear D gene. This clonotype was sampled from an adult who was a healthcare worker with PCR-confirmed SARS-CoV-2 infection or an uninfected control (not recorded which). Written as DNA, the CDR3 is TGCGCCAGCAGCCAAGGGACGGACCCGGCCGGGGAGCTGTTTTTT. As protein: CASSQGTDPAGELFF.